This T cell receptor (beta chain) originates from a study of HIV-infected patients and healthy controls (dated by TCRdb to between 2014 and 2016). Describing the broader study: The study asked whether deep sequencing of the TCR repertoire from small blood samples of HIV patients could detect immune perturbation and reconstitution.

Results the study describes overall, beyond this receptor: Compared with controls, HIV-infected patients showed significantly different mean usage of eight alpha and eight beta V genes. Processing included only sixteen HIV-infected individuals, and this was regarded by the authors as a major limit on how widely the findings apply. During therapy, HIV-associated CDR3s significantly decreased in frequency, while CMV-associated CDR3s did not change significantly, though most became more frequent. The use of whole blood limited sequencing depth and precluded separation of the dynamics of distinct T-cell subpopulations. HLA typing of donors was not performed in the study. In the samples, alpha-beta chain pairing was left undetermined. Differing numbers of distinct sequences in patients and controls hindered comparison, and size-matching assigned excessive weight to rare events in the HIV-infected data. Slight age and sex profile differences between the study cohorts did not explain the observed diversity differences. In HIV-infected patients, the apparent post-therapy recovery of the Gini index was not replicated in size-matched repertoire data. Significantly higher mean Gini indices were seen in HIV-infected repertoires than in controls, possibly reflecting oligoclonality. Both the Jaccard index and the count of highly shared sequences showed that healthy controls shared more CDR3s between individuals than HIV+ patients did. MAIT cell alpha-chain CDR3s were present at high frequency in healthy controls but severely depleted in HIV+ repertoires. Healthy control repertoires showed roughly threefold more distinct CDR3s and higher Shannon diversity than untreated HIV+ repertoires.

The germline V gene provides CDR1 LGHNA and CDR2 YSLEER. V has 0 bases trimmed and J has 1 base trimmed; junction bases matching no gene number 8. Inclusive of the bounding cysteine and phenylalanine, the CDR3 is 19 residues long. This entry keeps only the CDR3 DNA: 57 bases, framed from base 1. Many counts were recorded for this clonotype. Its antigen has not been determined. No base quality values were provided; no much bigger clone lies one nucleotide off. Roughly 0.55 ug RNA was reverse transcribed with SuperScript III using primers against the alpha and beta constant regions. Separate alpha and beta chain libraries were generated by chain-specific third strand synthesis with multiplexing indices. The protocol used a single primer pair to amplify all rearrangements within a chain, which avoided primer bias, and attached molecular barcodes to each cDNA molecule. Purified cDNA was joined by T4 RNA Ligase 1 to a 5' RACE adapter carrying a random hexamer and the SP2 sequencing primer site. The authors primed second strand synthesis from the SP2 site with Phusion polymerase and used slow temperature ramps to favor optimal annealing. Joined together, two random hexamer sequences that had both been added before amplification formed the 12-nucleotide barcode of each molecule. P5 and P7 adapter elements plus a second index were added in a short first PCR, which was followed by an approximately 25-cycle amplification PCR with P5s and P7 primers. The libraries went through 27 PCR cycles in total, were quantified on a Qubit, were sized on a Bioanalyzer, and were diluted to roughly 4.1 nM. Normalized libraries were sequenced on an Illumina MiSeq with 2 x 250 paired-end kits. Reverse transcription reactions underwent purification over MinElute columns, with elution into 9.5 to 10 ul Tris-Cl. Adapter ligations ran for roughly 25 hours at 16 degrees C and were afterwards cleaned with AMPure XP beads at a 1:1 ratio. The paper's processing steps were these. Demultiplexed FASTQ files were processed with a modified Decombinator that output V, J, insert and barcode information. Sequences that shared a barcode but differed from the dominant sequence were discarded as errors, and original cDNA molecules were estimated by counting barcodes clustered at Levenshtein distance 3. The R packages ineq, vegan, igraph and RCytoscape were used for downstream analyses, together with IMGT nomenclature and CDR3 definitions. V gene usage was calculated across distinct sequences, with every TCR tallied a single time to avoid skew from clonal expansion. Within a donor, similarity networks joined unique CDR3 amino acid sequences in every case where two of them were separated by a single Levenshtein edit. The authors compiled published HIV-specific CDR3s (about 99 alpha, 550 to 800 beta) and CMV-specific CDR3s (approximately 14 alpha, a few hundred beta) and searched for them in the repertoires. Random subsampling to size-matched repertoires demonstrated that the decreased diversity in patients did not result from their lower sequence numbers. TCRdb took the public reads, trimmed them with fastp at Q25, ran MiXCR for clone calling and kept in-frame beta chains. Identical CDR3 proteins give one entry, which carries the most common genes and DNA. The V and J calls were not made by the authors but by TCRdb's processing. In all, the sample holds 11,000 to 15,000 distinct CDR3 sequences, and roughly a tenth of those were seen once. The top ten constitute 6.5% to 7.5% of the sample.

Since whole blood was used without any cell fractionation, the repertoire reflected all peripheral T cells in unsorted form. As controls, around eleven uninfected healthy donors were sampled, and a few of those donors gave samples twice, about 3 months apart. For RNA extraction, 2.5 to 3 ml of peripheral blood was drawn into Tempus tubes. Residual genomic DNA was removed with the TURBO-DNase kit and globin mRNA was depleted with GLOBINclear. The chain is encoded by TRBV4-3 joined to TRBJ2-6; the junction holds 8 bases that match TRBD1. The sample consisted of blood. This clonotype was sampled from an adult in good health. The DNA sequence is as follows: TGCGCCAGCAGCCAAGATCCGCGACAGGGGATTTCTGGGGCCAACGTCCTGACTTTC. Its protein product is CASSQDPRQGISGANVLTF.